This T cell receptor beta chain emerged from a study of T cells in Graves' hyperthyroidism and ophthalmopathy. The source material, RNA transcripts, was used to amplify TCR beta CDR3 regions. When the TCR CDR3 underwent first-round RT-PCR, the HTBI primer set was used. TCRdb re-analysed the multiplex PCR reads in MiXCR, keeping a single row per CDR3 protein. The sample shows approximately 400,000 distinct CDR3 sequences, 15% to 19% of them seen only once. Trimming left V 7 bases short and J 6 bases short, with 18 bases between. Germline CDR1 and CDR2: SQVTM and ANQGSEA. There are 13 residues in the CDR3. An absence of ophthalmopathy progression within 18 months meant stable Graves' hyperthyroidism.

The chain is built from TRBV29-1 and TRBJ1-1, with D perhaps TRBD1 (5 bases). The sample was blood. This clonotype was sampled from a woman under 30 with Graves' hyperthyroidism. The CDR3 is CSASGTQTSEAFF. In nucleotides, the CDR3 is TGCAGCGCTAGCGGGACTCAGACATCTGAAGCTTTCTTT. The variable domain in full, with the rest retrieved from reference TRBV29-1 and TRBJ1-1, is SAVISQKPSRDICQRGTSLTIQCQVDSQVTMMFWYRQQPGQSLTLIATANQGSEATYESGFVIDKFPISRPNLTFSTLTVSNMSPEDSSIYLCSASGTQTSEAFFGQGTRLTVV.